The rows below give T cell receptor beta chains drawn from one sample of a study of T-cell reconstitution after alpha-beta-depleted transplantation in children. TCRdb re-called the PCR reads through MiXCR, storing one row per CDR3 protein. The sample shows fewer than 550,000 distinct CDR3 sequences, about a sixth of them seen only once. Specimen: PBMCs, mostly from graft donor cells, collected 360 days after TCRalphabeta/CD19-depleted stem cell transplant. These receptors came from a boy under three years old who had a stem cell transplant for Wiskott-Aldrich syndrome, so the T cells may come from the graft donor. Both conserved end residues are part of each CDR3. Fields, in order: clone size, J gene, V gene, D gene, CDR3 DNA, CDR3 protein. A D gene is named only where the DNA matches it firmly. Clone size is shown for a subset of rows, as once, few, many or a class of expanded clone.

-	TRBJ2-3	TRBV4-3	TRBD1	TGCGCCAGCAGCCAAGAAGCGGTACAGGGGGCCGATACGCAGTATTTT	CASSQEAVQGADTQYF
few	TRBJ1-2	TRBV12-3/TRBV12-4	TRBD1	TGTGCCAGCAGTCCGGACAGGGGAGGCGGTGGCTACACCTTC	CASSPDRGGGGYTF
-	TRBJ2-3	TRBV7-9	TRBD1	TGTGCCAGCAGCCCCATTACAGGGGTCACAGATACGCAGTATTTT	CASSPITGVTDTQYF
-	TRBJ2-7	TRBV5-1	-	TGCGCCAGCAGCTTGGTCCCCGCGTTAAGCGAGCAGTACTTC	CASSLVPALSEQYF
-	TRBJ2-2	TRBV6-2/TRBV6-3	TRBD2	TGTGCCAGCAGGCAACTAGCGGGGGGGGCCGTAGGGGAGCTGTTTTTT	CASRQLAGGAVGELFF
few	TRBJ1-1	TRBV6-5	TRBD1	TGTGCCAGCAAGCGACAGGGTACGACTGAAGCTTTCTTT	CASKRQGTTEAFF
-	TRBJ2-3	TRBV5-1	TRBD2	TGCGCCAGCAGCTTGAGACTAGCGGGATTTAATACGCAGTATTTT	CASSLRLAGFNTQYF
many	TRBJ2-5	TRBV15	-	TGTGCCACCAGCAGAAGAGGGGAGACCCAGTACTTC	CATSRRGETQYF
-	TRBJ2-4	TRBV7-2	-	TGTGCCAGCAGAGCCAGCGGGCGTGGTCGCATTCAGTACTTC	CASRASGRGRIQYF
few	TRBJ1-1	TRBV4-1	-	TGCGCCAGCAGCCAAGGGTGGAACACTGAAGCTTTCTTT	CASSQGWNTEAFF
-	TRBJ1-2	TRBV4-2	-	TGTGCCAGCAGCCAAGTACGGACAGCCTATGGCTACACCTTC	CASSQVRTAYGYTF
few	TRBJ2-2	TRBV4-1	TRBD2	TGCGCCAGCAGCCAAGATGGTGCTAGCGGGGCTACCGGGGAGCTGTTTTTT	CASSQDGASGATGELFF
-	TRBJ2-7	TRBV20-1	TRBD1	TGCAGTGCTAGGCAGGGGGCGCGCGAGCAGTACTTC	CSARQGAREQYF
-	TRBJ2-3	TRBV11-2	-	TGTGCCAGCAGATTTGGCCTAGGGAAGACCCTGAATGTGGATACGCAGTATTTT	CASRFGLGKTLNVDTQYF
-	TRBJ1-1	TRBV5-1	-	TGCGCCAGCAGCTCGTGGACGGAAAACACTGAAGCTTTCTTT	CASSSWTENTEAFF
many	TRBJ2-7	TRBV5-1	TRBD2	TGCGCCAGCAGCTTGGGGGTAGCGGGCTCCTACGAGCAGTACTTC	CASSLGVAGSYEQYF
few	TRBJ2-7	TRBV20-1	-	TGCAGTGCTAGCTTCTCCGGGACTGCCTTCGGTCAGTACTTC	CSASFSGTAFGQYF
-	TRBJ2-1	TRBV28	-	TGTGCCAGCAGTTGGGGTAATGAGCAGTTCTTC	CASSWGNEQFF
many	TRBJ2-1	TRBV12-3/TRBV12-4	TRBD2	TGTGCCAGCAGTTGGGGCGGGGGGAGCAATGGGCAGTTCTTC	CASSWGGGSNGQFF
many	TRBJ2-3	TRBV9	TRBD2	TGTGCCAGCAGCACCCGACTAGCGGGCACAGATACGCAGTATTTT	CASSTRLAGTDTQYF
few	TRBJ1-2	TRBV7-2	-	TGTGCCAGCAGCTTATCACGAGTGGACTATGGCTACACCTTC	CASSLSRVDYGYTF
-	TRBJ2-3	TRBV6-1	-	TGTGCCAGCAGCGGGGCGGGGAAGAGCACAGATACGCAGTATTTT	CASSGAGKSTDTQYF
-	TRBJ2-3	TRBV12-3/TRBV12-4	TRBD2	TGTGCCAGCGACGACCCGCGGACTAGCGGGAGAGATACGCAGTATTTT	CASDDPRTSGRDTQYF
-	TRBJ2-3	TRBV5-1	-	TGCGCCAGCAGCTTATTCTCAGATACGCAGTATTTT	CASSLFSDTQYF
-	TRBJ2-1	TRBV11-2	-	TGTGCCAGCAGCTTCTTCGGTGATGAGCAGTTCTTC	CASSFFGDEQFF
-	TRBJ1-4	TRBV7-2	-	TGTGCCAGCAGCTTACAGGCCTTCACAACTAATGAAAAACTGTTTTTT	CASSLQAFTTNEKLFF
-	TRBJ2-1	TRBV5-1	-	TGCGCCAGCAGCTTGGAAGGTCACTACAATGAGCAGTTCTTC	CASSLEGHYNEQFF
few	TRBJ1-2	TRBV6-5	-	TGTGCCAGCAGTTACTCAGGTTTGGGTGGCTACACCTTC	CASSYSGLGGYTF
few	TRBJ2-5	TRBV2	-	TGTGCCAGCAGTGAAGACTCCTTCGGGGCGTACCAAGAGACCCAGTACTTC	CASSEDSFGAYQETQYF
-	TRBJ2-1	TRBV7-6	TRBD2	TGTGCCAGCAGCTTAGAGGCGGGAGGGCCCCATGAGCAGTTCTTC	CASSLEAGGPHEQFF
few	TRBJ2-5	TRBV18	TRBD1	TGTGCCAGCTCACCATGCGGGACAGGAACCGAGACCCAGTACTTC	CASSPCGTGTETQYF
few	TRBJ2-3	TRBV20-1	-	TGCAGTGCTAGAGATGCGGCGAGTAGCACAGATACGCAGTATTTT	CSARDAASSTDTQYF
-	TRBJ2-7	TRBV6-5	-	TGTGCCAGCAGTTATAAGTACAGCTACGAGCAGTACTTC	CASSYKYSYEQYF
-	TRBJ2-2	TRBV27	-	TGTGCCAGCAGAAGGTTTGTTAGTGTGGGAGACGGGGAGCTGTTTTTT	CASRRFVSVGDGELFF
-	TRBJ2-7	TRBV5-1	-	TGCGCCAGCACTCTTGGCAGCGCGACCTACGAGCAGTACTTC	CASTLGSATYEQYF
-	TRBJ2-7	TRBV7-2	TRBD1	TGTGCCAGCAGCCACCTCCCACAGGGGTTTGTCTACGAGCAGTACTTC	CASSHLPQGFVYEQYF
-	TRBJ2-3	TRBV4-3	-	TGCGCCAGCAGCCACCATAGCGCCCCCACAGATACGCAGTATTTT	CASSHHSAPTDTQYF
few	TRBJ2-1	TRBV25-1	TRBD1	TGTGCCAGCAGTGAGGGACGAGGGGGCAGGGGGCCCTCCTACAATGAGCAGTTCTTC	CASSEGRGGRGPSYNEQFF
-	TRBJ2-3	TRBV7-8	-	TGTGCCAGCAGCTTATGGTCAGGCTCTAGCACAGATACGCAGTATTTT	CASSLWSGSSTDTQYF
-	TRBJ2-7	TRBV4-1	-	TGCGCCAGCAGCCGGGATACGGGACACTTTTACGAGCAGTACTTC	CASSRDTGHFYEQYF
-	TRBJ2-4	TRBV10-3	TRBD1	TGTGCCATCAAGACAGGGGAAAACATTCAGTACTTC	CAIKTGENIQYF
few	TRBJ2-3	TRBV10-2	-	TGCGCCGCCTGGCCGGCCAGGGGAGGAGCGCAGTATTTT	CAAWPARGGAQYF
few	TRBJ2-6	TRBV20-1	TRBD1	TGCAGTGCTAGCGGGACAGGGTTCTCTGGGGCCAACGTCCTGACTTTC	CSASGTGFSGANVLTF
-	TRBJ1-2	TRBV12-3/TRBV12-4	-	TGTGCCAGCAGTTTAGCGATGGCCCTTTATACTAACTATGGCTACACCTTC	CASSLAMALYTNYGYTF
-	TRBJ2-1	TRBV12-3/TRBV12-4	-	TGTGCCAGCAGCCCAAGTCCGAACTTCGCCCCCTCCTACAATGAGCAGTTCTTC	CASSPSPNFAPSYNEQFF
few	TRBJ2-1	TRBV10-3	-	TGTGCCATCAGTGGAGTCAACAATGAGCAGTTCTTC	CAISGVNNEQFF
few	TRBJ2-1	TRBV12-3/TRBV12-4	TRBD2	TGTGCCAGCAGTGCAGGACTAGCGGGATACAATGAGCAGTTCTTC	CASSAGLAGYNEQFF
many	TRBJ2-1	TRBV6-2/TRBV6-3	-	TGTGCCAGCAGTTCCGACAGTCCCCCCTACAATGAGCAGTTCTTC	CASSSDSPPYNEQFF
-	TRBJ2-1	TRBV12-3/TRBV12-4	TRBD2	TGTGCCAGCAGTGCGACTAGCGGGAGTATTGAGCAGTTCTTC	CASSATSGSIEQFF
many	TRBJ2-5	TRBV12-3/TRBV12-4	-	TGTGCCAGCAGTTTATGGTCAGGGGTGTACCAAGAGACCCAGTACTTC	CASSLWSGVYQETQYF
few	TRBJ2-5	TRBV11-3	-	TGTGCCAGCAGTACACGGCTGGGGAACTCTCGGGAGACCCAGTACTTC	CASSTRLGNSRETQYF
-	TRBJ1-4	TRBV7-6	-	TGTGCCAGCAGCTTCGGCAGGGATAATGAAAAACTGTTTTTT	CASSFGRDNEKLFF
few	TRBJ2-3	TRBV7-2	TRBD2	TGTGCCAGCAGCTTAGATTCTAGCGGGAGGACAGATACGCAGTATTTT	CASSLDSSGRTDTQYF
-	TRBJ1-5	TRBV4-1	-	TGCGCCAGCAGCCAAGGGTCACAGGGCGCCCGACATCAGCCCCAGCATTTT	CASSQGSQGARHQPQHF